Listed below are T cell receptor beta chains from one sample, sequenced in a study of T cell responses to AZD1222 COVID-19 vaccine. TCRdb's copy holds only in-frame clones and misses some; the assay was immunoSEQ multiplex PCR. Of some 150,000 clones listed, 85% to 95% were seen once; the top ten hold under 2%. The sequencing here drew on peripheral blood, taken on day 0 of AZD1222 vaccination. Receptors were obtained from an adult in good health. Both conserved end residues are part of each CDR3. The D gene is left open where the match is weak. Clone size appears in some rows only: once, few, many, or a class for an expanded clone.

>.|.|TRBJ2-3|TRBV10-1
TGCGCCAGCAGTGAAGCTTCTAGCGGCACAGATACGCAGTATTTT
CASSEASSGTDTQYF
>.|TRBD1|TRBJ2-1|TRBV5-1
TGCGCCAGCAGCCCGGGGACAGGGGGCGCCAGGGAGCAGTTCTTC
CASSPGTGGAREQFF
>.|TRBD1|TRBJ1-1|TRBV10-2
TGCGCCAGCAGTGGGGACAGCCAGAACACTGAAGCTTTCTTT
CASSGDSQNTEAFF
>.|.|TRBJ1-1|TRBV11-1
TGTGCCAGCAGCTTTGGGGACACTGAAGCTTTCTTT
CASSFGDTEAFF
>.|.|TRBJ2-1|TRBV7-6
TGTGCCAGCAGCTTACGGCGCGGGAATCAATATACCCGCTCCTACAATGAGCAGTTCTTC
CASSLRRGNQYTRSYNEQFF
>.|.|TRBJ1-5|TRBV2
TGTGCCAGCAGTGACAGGGAGGGCCGTCAGCCCCAGCATTTT
CASSDREGRQPQHF
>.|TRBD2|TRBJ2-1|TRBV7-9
TGTGCCAGCAGCCCTAGCGGGATTCGTTCCTACAATGAGCAGTTCTTC
CASSPSGIRSYNEQFF
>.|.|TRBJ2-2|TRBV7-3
TGTGCCAGCACTAACGGGGATCTTCCCACCGGGGAGCTGTTTTTT
CASTNGDLPTGELFF
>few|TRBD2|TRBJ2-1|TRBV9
TGTGCCAGCAGCGGGGTGGCGGGAGGGCCTCGGAATGAGCAGTTCTTC
CASSGVAGGPRNEQFF
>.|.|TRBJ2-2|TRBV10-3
TGTGCCATCAGTGAAGTTGGGGGCATCGCCGGGGAGCTGTTTTTT
CAISEVGGIAGELFF
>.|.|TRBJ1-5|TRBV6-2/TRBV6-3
TGTGCCAGCAGTTACGGTCAGGCAGGGGCAGGTCAGCCCCAGCATTTT
CASSYGQAGAGQPQHF
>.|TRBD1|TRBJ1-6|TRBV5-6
TGTGCCAGCAGCCCAGGGGGGGTGAATTCACCCCTCCACTTT
CASSPGGVNSPLHF
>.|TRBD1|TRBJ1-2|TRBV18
TGTGCCAGCTCACCAAGGGTCATAGGACAGGGGGGCAGCGGCTACACCTTC
CASSPRVIGQGGSGYTF
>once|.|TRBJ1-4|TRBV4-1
TGCGCCAGCAGCCAAGGTTCAGATACGGGAAAACTGTTTTTT
CASSQGSDTGKLFF
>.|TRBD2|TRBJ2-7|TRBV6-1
TGTGCCAGCACTGAACCTCTAGCGGGGGCCTACGAGCAGTACTTC
CASTEPLAGAYEQYF
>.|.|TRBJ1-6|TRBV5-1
TGCGCCAGCACGAGGACCCGGGACAAGAATTCACCCCTCCACTTT
CASTRTRDKNSPLHF
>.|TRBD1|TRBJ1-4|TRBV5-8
TGTGCCAGCAGCGATGGACAGGGGGCATTTGAAAAACTGTTTTTT
CASSDGQGAFEKLFF
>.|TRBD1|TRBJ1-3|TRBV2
TGTGCCAGCAGTAGGACAGGGGCAGAAGGAAACACCATATATTTT
CASSRTGAEGNTIYF
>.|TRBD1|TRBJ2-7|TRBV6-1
TGTGCCAGCAGTGAACGCTACAGGGGAAACGAGCAGTACTTC
CASSERYRGNEQYF
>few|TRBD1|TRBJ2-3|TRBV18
TGTGCCAGCTCACGAACAGGGGTAGGCGACACAGATACGCAGTATTTT
CASSRTGVGDTDTQYF
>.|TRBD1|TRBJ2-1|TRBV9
TGTGCCAGCAGCGCCGGACAGGGTTCCAATGAGCAGTTCTTC
CASSAGQGSNEQFF
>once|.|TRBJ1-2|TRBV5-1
TGCGCCAGCAGGGCTACAGGAGAGGGCTATGGCTACACCTTC
CASRATGEGYGYTF
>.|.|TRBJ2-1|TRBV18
TGTGCCAGCAGCAACGACAGGAATGAGCAGTTCTTC
CASSNDRNEQFF
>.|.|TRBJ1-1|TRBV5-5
TGTGCCAGCAGCCCGGGGGGGGCGAACACTGAAGCTTTCTTT
CASSPGGANTEAFF
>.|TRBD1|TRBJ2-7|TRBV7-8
TGTGCCAGCAGCCCAGCCGGGACAGGGGGACGGGAGCAGTACTTC
CASSPAGTGGREQYF
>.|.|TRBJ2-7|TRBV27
TGTGCCAGTGCCCGGGCTGACTCCTACGAGCAGTACTTC
CASARADSYEQYF
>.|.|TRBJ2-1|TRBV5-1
TGCGCCAGCCGATCCCCGGCGGAGCAGTTCTTC
CASRSPAEQFF
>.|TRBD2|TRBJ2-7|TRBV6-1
TGTGCCAGCAGTGTAGCGGGACGTCTTCTCGAGCAGTACTTC
CASSVAGRLLEQYF
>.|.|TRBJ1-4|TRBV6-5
TGTGCCAGCAGACCGGACGGGGTAAAAGAAAAACTGTTTTTT
CASRPDGVKEKLFF
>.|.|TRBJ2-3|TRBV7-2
TGTGCCAGCAGCTTAGGAGGGTACGGCGGGGCGGATTCCACAGATACGCAGTATTTT
CASSLGGYGGADSTDTQYF
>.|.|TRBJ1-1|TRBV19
TGTGCCAGTACGTGGTATGGGGATTTCACTGAAGCTTTCTTT
CASTWYGDFTEAFF
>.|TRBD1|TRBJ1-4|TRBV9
TGTGCCAGCAGCGCGGGACAGGGAACAGCTAATGAAAAACTGTTTTTT
CASSAGQGTANEKLFF
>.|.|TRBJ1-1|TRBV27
TGTGCCAGCAGTTTATCTCACGGGACTGAAGCTTTCTTT
CASSLSHGTEAFF
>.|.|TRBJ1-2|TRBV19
TGTGCCAGCATTCCTTCTTCTGACAGCTATGGCTACACCTTC
CASIPSSDSYGYTF
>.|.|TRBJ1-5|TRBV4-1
TGCGCCAGCAGCCAAGATCCGGGTACAATGGGCAATCAGCCCCAGCATTTT
CASSQDPGTMGNQPQHF
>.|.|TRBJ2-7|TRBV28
TGTGCCAGCAGTGTCCCCCGGGGGGCGTGGGAGCAGTACTTC
CASSVPRGAWEQYF
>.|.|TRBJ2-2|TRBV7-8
TGTGCCAGCAGCTTAGCATGGTACCCGGTAGATACCGGGGAGCTGTTTTTT
CASSLAWYPVDTGELFF
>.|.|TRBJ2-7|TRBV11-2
TGTGCCAGCAGCTTACGGGGTTACGAGCAGTACTTC
CASSLRGYEQYF
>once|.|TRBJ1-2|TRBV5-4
TGTGCCAGCACCCAAGACAGGAACCTTTATGGCTACACCTTC
CASTQDRNLYGYTF
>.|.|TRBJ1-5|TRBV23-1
TGCGCCAGCACCCCCCGGGGGACACTCAATCAGCCCCAGCATTTT
CASTPRGTLNQPQHF
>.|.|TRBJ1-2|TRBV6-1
TGTGCCAGCAGTGAATGGGGAGACTATGGCTACACCTTC
CASSEWGDYGYTF
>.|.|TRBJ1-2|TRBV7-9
TGTGCCAGCAGCTTAGCGAATCGGGGGAGGGATGGCTACACCTTC
CASSLANRGRDGYTF